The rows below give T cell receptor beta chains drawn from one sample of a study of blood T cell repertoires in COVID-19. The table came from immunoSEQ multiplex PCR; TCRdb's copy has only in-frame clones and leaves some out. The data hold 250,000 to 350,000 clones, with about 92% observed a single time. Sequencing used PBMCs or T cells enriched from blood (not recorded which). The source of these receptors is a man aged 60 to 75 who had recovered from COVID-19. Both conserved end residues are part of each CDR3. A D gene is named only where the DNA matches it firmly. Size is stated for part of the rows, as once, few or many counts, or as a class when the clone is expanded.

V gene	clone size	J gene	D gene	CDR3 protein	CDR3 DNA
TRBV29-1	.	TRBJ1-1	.	CSVRAGNTEAFF	TGCAGCGTCAGAGCGGGGAACACTGAAGCTTTCTTT
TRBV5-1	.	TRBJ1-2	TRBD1	CASSLDRVDGYTF	TGCGCCAGCAGCCTAGACAGGGTAGATGGCTACACCTTC
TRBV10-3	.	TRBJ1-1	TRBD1	CAIRNRGRQGEAFF	TGTGCCATCAGGAACAGGGGGCGACAGGGTGAAGCTTTCTTT
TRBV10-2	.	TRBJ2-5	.	CASSPGRLEGTQYF	TGCGCCAGCAGTCCAGGAAGGCTAGAGGGGACCCAGTACTTC
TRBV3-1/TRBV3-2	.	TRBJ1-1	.	CASSQAGVSTVNTEAFF	TGTGCCAGCAGCCAAGCAGGGGTTAGTACTGTGAACACTGAAGCTTTCTTT
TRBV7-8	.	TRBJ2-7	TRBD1	CASSLEQGAYEQYF	TGTGCCAGCAGCTTAGAACAGGGGGCCTACGAGCAGTACTTC
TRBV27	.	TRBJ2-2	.	CASSPTTVTGELFF	TGTGCCAGCAGTCCGACGACTGTCACCGGGGAGCTGTTTTTT
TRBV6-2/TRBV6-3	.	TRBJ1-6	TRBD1	CASSATGTARNSPLHF	TGTGCCAGCAGTGCGACCGGGACAGCACGAAATTCACCCCTCCACTTT
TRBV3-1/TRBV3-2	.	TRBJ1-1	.	CASSQVGGAHTEAFF	TGTGCCAGCAGCCAAGTGGGGGGGGCCCACACTGAAGCTTTCTTT
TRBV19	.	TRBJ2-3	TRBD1	CASSITIGTARTDTQYF	TGTGCCAGTAGTATAACCATAGGGACAGCACGCACAGATACGCAGTATTTT
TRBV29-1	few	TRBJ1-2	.	CSVDGGDGYTF	TGCAGCGTTGATGGAGGGGATGGCTACACCTTC
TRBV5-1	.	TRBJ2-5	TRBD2	CVSRSGTSYETQYF	TGCGTCAGCCGAAGTGGGACTAGTTATGAGACCCAGTACTTC
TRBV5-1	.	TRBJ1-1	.	CASSLSAGNTEAFF	TGCGCCAGCAGCTTGTCTGCGGGGAACACTGAAGCTTTCTTT
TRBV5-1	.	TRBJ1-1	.	CASSTLTANTEAFF	TGCGCCAGCAGCACCCTGACAGCGAACACTGAAGCTTTCTTT
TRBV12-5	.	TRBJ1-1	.	CASGGEGPTEAFF	TGTGCTAGTGGGGGGGAGGGTCCCACTGAAGCTTTCTTT
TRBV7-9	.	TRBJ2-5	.	CASSLEPTQYF	TGTGCCAGCAGCTTAGAGCCGACCCAGTACTTC
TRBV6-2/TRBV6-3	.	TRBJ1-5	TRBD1	CASSYEGNRGDNQPQHF	TGTGCCAGCAGTTACGAGGGGAACAGGGGCGATAATCAGCCCCAGCATTTT
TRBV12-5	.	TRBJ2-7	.	CASGLVTGKAYEQYF	TGTGCTAGTGGTTTGGTAACGGGAAAGGCCTACGAGCAGTACTTC
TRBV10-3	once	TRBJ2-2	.	CAISEKEAGTGELFF	TGTGCCATCAGTGAAAAGGAGGCGGGCACCGGGGAGCTGTTTTTT
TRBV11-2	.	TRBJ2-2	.	CASRKPTGELFF	TGTGCCAGCAGGAAGCCGACCGGGGAGCTGTTTTTT
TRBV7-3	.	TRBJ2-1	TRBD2	CASSSKREGRREEQFF	TGTGCCAGCAGCTCTAAGCGGGAGGGCCGGCGGGAAGAGCAGTTCTTC
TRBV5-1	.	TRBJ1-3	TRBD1	CAIQGASGNTIYF	TGCGCCATCCAGGGGGCATCTGGAAACACCATATATTTT
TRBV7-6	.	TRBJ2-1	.	CASSLARDNEQFF	TGTGCCAGCAGCTTAGCGCGTGACAATGAGCAGTTCTTC
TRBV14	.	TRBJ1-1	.	CASSQRYTEAFF	TGTGCCAGCAGCCAACGTTACACTGAAGCTTTCTTT
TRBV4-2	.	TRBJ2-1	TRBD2	CASSQSGGRGSYNEQFF	TGTGCCAGCAGCCAAAGTGGCGGGAGGGGATCCTACAATGAGCAGTTCTTC
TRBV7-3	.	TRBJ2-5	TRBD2	CASSSRTSIAGGAETQYF	TGTGCCAGCAGCTCCCGGACCTCCATAGCGGGAGGAGCGGAGACCCAGTACTTC
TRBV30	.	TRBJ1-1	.	CAWSTQGGTEAFF	TGTGCCTGGAGTACACAGGGTGGGACTGAAGCTTTCTTT
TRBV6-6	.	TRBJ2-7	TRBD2	CASRTRAGTTTYEQYF	TGTGCCAGCAGAACAAGGGCGGGGACTACGACCTACGAGCAGTACTTC
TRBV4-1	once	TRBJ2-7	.	CASSLRPGSTSYEQYF	TGCGCCAGCAGCCTACGTCCGGGTTCGACCTCCTACGAGCAGTACTTC
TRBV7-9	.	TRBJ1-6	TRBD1	CASSSGQAHSPLHF	TGTGCCAGCAGCTCCGGACAGGCACATTCACCCCTCCACTTT
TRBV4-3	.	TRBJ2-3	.	CASSQDGRDGTDTQYF	TGCGCCAGCAGCCAAGACGGCAGGGATGGAACAGATACGCAGTATTTT
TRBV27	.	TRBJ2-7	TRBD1	CASSPRQGSTYEQYF	TGTGCCAGCAGTCCACGACAGGGTTCTACCTACGAGCAGTACTTC
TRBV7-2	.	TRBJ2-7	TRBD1	CASSLGTGGHEQYF	TGTGCCAGCAGCCTTGGGACAGGGGGCCACGAGCAGTACTTC
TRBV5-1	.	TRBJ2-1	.	CASSSAGIFNEQFF	TGCGCCAGCAGCTCAGCAGGAATTTTCAATGAGCAGTTCTTC
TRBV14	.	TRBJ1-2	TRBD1	CASSPRGAYGYTF	TGTGCCAGCAGCCCCAGGGGGGCCTATGGCTACACCTTC
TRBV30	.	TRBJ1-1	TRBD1	CAWSMGQGARGAFF	TGTGCCTGGAGTATGGGACAGGGGGCTCGTGGAGCTTTCTTT
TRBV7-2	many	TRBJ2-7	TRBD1	CASSPGTGAYLYEQYF	TGTGCCAGCAGCCCGGGGACAGGGGCGTACCTCTACGAGCAGTACTTC
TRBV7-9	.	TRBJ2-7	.	CASSLDGVSYEQYF	TGTGCCAGCAGCTTAGACGGAGTCTCCTACGAGCAGTACTTC
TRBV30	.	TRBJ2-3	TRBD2	CAWSPGLASTDTQYF	TGTGCCTGGTCACCGGGACTAGCGAGTACAGATACGCAGTATTTT
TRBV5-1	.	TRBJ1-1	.	CASSLVVTGEAFF	TGCGCCAGCAGCTTAGTGGTCACGGGTGAAGCTTTCTTT
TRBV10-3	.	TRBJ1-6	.	CAIKVDSYNSPLHF	TGTGCCATCAAGGTCGACAGTTATAATTCACCCCTCCACTTT
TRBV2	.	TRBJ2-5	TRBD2	CASSEHGLAGAKGETQYF	TGTGCCAGCAGTGAACATGGACTAGCGGGGGCAAAGGGAGAGACCCAGTACTTC
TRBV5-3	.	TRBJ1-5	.	CARSLCSSGTRNQPQHF	TGTGCCAGAAGCTTGTGTTCGTCAGGAACAAGGAATCAGCCCCAGCATTTT
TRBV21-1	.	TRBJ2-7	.	CASSPRDRVYEQYF	TGTGCCAGCAGCCCGCGGGACAGAGTGTACGAGCAGTACTTC
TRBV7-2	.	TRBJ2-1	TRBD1	CASSYPGQGYYNEQFF	TGTGCCAGCAGCTACCCGGGACAGGGTTACTACAATGAGCAGTTCTTC